These 18 T cell receptor beta chains were all obtained from the same sample, sequenced in a study of blood T cell repertoires in COVID-19. Method: immunoSEQ multiplex PCR; TCRdb's copy keeps in-frame clones and lacks some. The sample holds approximately 250,000 clones, 83% seen once. The sequenced sample consisted of peripheral blood. The receptor source for this set is a human donor in a cohort sampled during active COVID-19.

The chain uses TRBV29-1 and TRBJ2-1; 8 bases are shared with TRBD1. V shed 3 bases, J shed 9 bases, and the junction held 7 bases outside the gene matches. This CDR3 is built from 13 residues. Germline V gene sequence: CDR1 SQVTM, CDR2 ANQGSEA. This chain's CDR3 is CSVEDRELAEQFF. CDR3 sequence (DNA): TGCAGCGTTGAGGACAGGGAATTGGCTGAGCAGTTCTTC.

The V and J genes are TRBV28 and TRBJ1-2, with a tentative D call TRBD1 (5 bases). Looked up from germline, CDR1 is MDHEN and CDR2 is SYDVKM. V dropped 2 bases and J dropped 7 bases, with 23 bases sitting between them. This CDR3 has 17 amino acids. The CDR3 coding sequence is TGTGCCAGCAGTTTAAAGAAAGGGGCACTTCAGCCTTCTGGCTACACCTTC. Translation: CASSLKKGALQPSGYTF.

The chain joins TRBV7-3 to TRBJ2-1; a weak D match, TRBD2 (6 bases). The CDR3 extends over 13 amino acids. V dropped 3 bases and J dropped 6 bases, with 9 bases sitting between them. Germline CDR1 and CDR2: SGHTA and FQGTGA. CDR3 sequence (DNA): TGTGCCAGCAGCTTCCGGGGGAGCAATGAGCAGTTCTTC. Its protein is CASSFRGSNEQFF.

This rearrangement joins TRBV3-1 (or the pseudogene TRBV3-2) to TRBJ1-5; maybe TRBD1 (5 bases). Germline lookup yields CDR1 LGHDT and CDR2 YNNKEL (reference sequence). CDR3 length equals 13 residues. Deletions cut 1 base from V and 7 bases from J, with 8 bases between. The CDR3 sequence is CASSQGWGQPQHF. As DNA, the CDR3 is TGTGCCAGCAGCCAAGGGTGGGGCCAGCCCCAGCATTTT.

The rearrangement joins TRBV11-2 to TRBJ1-5; 9 bases are a match to TRBD1. After removal of 1 base from V and 1 base from J, the junction contained 11 bases not matched to a gene. Per germline, CDR1 SGHAT and CDR2 FQNNGV. The CDR3 runs 19 residues. CDR3 region: CASSLGLDRGLASNQPQHF. The CDR3, as DNA: TGTGCCAGCAGCTTAGGACTGGACAGGGGACTCGCAAGCAATCAGCCCCAGCATTTT.

The table lists this clone with a count of one. V and J are TRBV9 and TRBJ2-3; tentative D call: TRBD2 (5 bases). Trimming removed 4 bases from V and 1 base from J, with 13 bases in between. Germline CDR1 is SGDLS and CDR2 is YYNGEE. The CDR3 is 15 residues long. The DNA of the CDR3 is TGTGCCAGCAGCTCCCGGGGAATGGGCACAGATACGCAGTATTTT. Translation gives CASSSRGMGTDTQYF.

This clone was observed at least ten times. The gene calls are TRBV2 and TRBJ1-2; D uncertain. Germline CDR1 is SNHLY and CDR2 is FYNNEI. The CDR3 is made up of 13 amino acids. The ends were cut back, 3 bases at V and 4 bases at J, with 9 bases in the middle. The DNA for the CDR3 is TGTGCCAGCAGTGATAGAGCGTTCTATGGCTACACCTTC. The encoded protein is CASSDRAFYGYTF.

This chain links TRBV28 with TRBJ2-1; TRBD1 matches 9 bases. The CDR3 runs to 14 residues. V gave up 10 bases and J gave up 5 bases; unmatched junction bases: 9. Germline-derived CDR1 and CDR2 are MDHEN and SYDVKM. The DNA of the CDR3 is TGTGCCATCCGAACGACAGGGGGAAACAATGAGCAGTTCTTC. It specifies CAIRTTGGNNEQFF.

The rearrangement joins TRBV27 to TRBJ2-3; 7 nucleotides line up with TRBD2. Germline V lookup: CDR1 MNHEY, CDR2 SMNVEV (reference sequence). This CDR3 spans 16 amino acids. With V trimmed by 8 bases and J by 3 bases, 14 bases remained unmatched. CDR3 in amino acids: CASHKTAGVTTDTQYF. Written as DNA, the CDR3 is TGTGCCAGCCATAAAACGGCGGGAGTAACAACAGATACGCAGTATTTT.

The rearrangement links TRBV5-6 to TRBJ2-5; TRBD1 aligns across 8 bases. With 2 bases clipped from V and 4 bases from J, the junction kept 4 bases outside the gene matches. Germline assignment: CDR1 SGHDT and CDR2 YYEEEE. The CDR3 extends over 14 amino acids. CDR3 in amino acids: CASSFLTGGETQYF. CDR3 nucleotides: TGTGCCAGCAGCTTCTTAACAGGGGGAGAGACCCAGTACTTC.

The chain recombines TRBV30 with TRBJ2-7; D is uncertain. V was shortened by 2 bases and J by 0 bases, with 14 bases between the two germline ends. Per germline, CDR1 GTSNPN and CDR2 SVGIG (reference sequence). The CDR3 spans 15 residues. The CDR3 DNA is TGTGCCTGGAGTATCTTTGACACCTTCTCCTACGAGCAGTACTTC. This codes for CAWSIFDTFSYEQYF.

The V and J genes are TRBV11-3 and TRBJ1-3; D remains unclear. The CDR3 loop spans 15 amino acids. V shed 4 bases and J shed 8 bases, with 18 bases lying between them. In germline, CDR1 is SGHNT, CDR2 YENEEA. CDR3 residues: CASSSLGRRVDTIYF. The CDR3 bases are TGTGCCAGCAGCTCCCTAGGCAGGAGGGTTGACACCATATATTTT.

This rearrangement joins TRBV3-1 (or the pseudogene TRBV3-2) to TRBJ2-7; 10 nucleotides align to TRBD2. Germline-derived CDR1 and CDR2 are LGHDT and YNNKEL (reference sequence). The CDR3 has 20 amino acids. J lost 2 bases, V lost 3 bases, and 19 bases had no gene match. The CDR3 here is CASSQGSTSGPEALPYEQYF. The CDR3 bases are TGTGCCAGCAGCCAGGGCTCGACTAGCGGGCCCGAGGCTTTACCCTACGAGCAGTACTTC.

This chain links TRBV19 with TRBJ2-5, with TRBD1 matching 7 bases. The CDR3 length is 13 residues. With V trimmed by 3 bases and J by 5 bases, 3 bases remained unmatched. Germline V gene sequence: CDR1 LNHDA, CDR2 SQIVND (reference sequence). CDR3: CASSIGQEETQYF. In DNA, the CDR3 is TGTGCCAGTAGTATCGGACAGGAGGAGACCCAGTACTTC.

This clone was observed once. V and J are TRBV2 and TRBJ2-1; 10 bases agree with TRBD2. CDR3 length equals 15 residues. CDR1 is SNHLY, CDR2 FYNNEI, per germline. The V and J ends lost 5 bases and 7 bases, in that order; junction bases with no gene match: 8. The CDR3 DNA reads as TGTGCCAGCAGTTTTAGCGGGGGGCTCCCAAATGAGCAGTTCTTC. It encodes CASSFSGGLPNEQFF.

A single count supports this clone. This chain uses TRBV30 with TRBJ2-3; 8 bases are a match to TRBD2. The CDR3 sequence is 15 residues long. V lost 4 bases to trimming and J lost 2 bases; unmatched junction nucleotides: 8. Germline CDR1 and CDR2: GTSNPN and SVGIG (reference sequence). In nucleotides, the CDR3 is TGTGCCTGGACCTTTGACGGGGGGGACACAGATACGCAGTATTTT. It encodes CAWTFDGGDTDTQYF.

The rearrangement links TRBV6-5 to TRBJ2-3, with TRBD1 matching 10 bases. CDR1 is MNHEY, CDR2 SVGAGI, per germline. CDR3 length equals 15 residues. The J segment lost 3 bases and the V segment lost 6 bases, leaving 6 bases of the junction unmatched. The CDR3 reads CASSLGQGITDTQYF. CDR3 nucleotide sequence: TGTGCCAGCAGCCTGGGACAGGGGATAACAGATACGCAGTATTTT.

The V call is TRBV5-1, the J call TRBJ2-3; D is undetermined. V lost 0 bases and J lost 0, with 5 bases in between. Germline lookup yields CDR1 SGHRS and CDR2 YFSETQ. This CDR3 has 14 amino acids. The CDR3: CASSLAPSTDTQYF. In DNA, the CDR3 is TGCGCCAGCAGCTTGGCCCCTAGCACAGATACGCAGTATTTT.